The T cell receptor beta chain described here comes from a study of T cells in Graves' hyperthyroidism and ophthalmopathy. With V trimmed by 3 bases and J by 4 bases, 10 bases remained unmatched. The length of the CDR3 is 18 residues. TCR beta CDR3 regions were amplified from RNA. The HTBI primer set was used in a first-round RT-PCR of the TCR CDR3. TCRdb re-called the multiplex PCR reads through MiXCR, storing one row per CDR3 protein. The sample lists around 300,000 distinct CDR3 sequences; around 14% were seen once. Sequences were obtained from blood. This TCR was recovered from a woman aged 30 to 39 with Graves' hyperthyroidism. J is TRBJ2-3 and V is TRBV12-3 or TRBV12-4, with TRBD2 matching 13 bases. The DNA of the CDR3 is TGTGCCAGCAGTTTGACTAGCGGGGGGATATTCCCACCAGATACGCAGTATTTT. It specifies CASSLTSGGIFPPDTQYF.